A single sample gave rise to the 3 T cell receptor beta chains below, sequenced in a study of T cell responses to AZD1222 COVID-19 vaccine. Sequencing was performed with immunoSEQ multiplex PCR; in TCRdb, only in-frame clones are kept and a portion is missing. The table includes 100,000 to 150,000 clones, more than 90% detected once. The sample consisted of peripheral blood, taken 28 days after the second AZD1222 dose. The source of these receptors is an adult who received the AZD1222 COVID-19 vaccine.

The rearrangement links TRBV2 to TRBJ2-3, with D perhaps TRBD1 (6 bases). The CDR3 loop spans 11 amino acids. V was clipped by 8 bases and J by 4 bases, with 7 bases between them. CDR1 and CDR2 from the germline V gene are SNHLY and FYNNEI. The CDR3: CASAGADTQYF. The CDR3 DNA follows: TGTGCCAGCGCAGGGGCAGATACGCAGTATTTT.

This sequence joins TRBV7-2 and TRBJ2-2; perhaps TRBD2 as D (6 bases). The germline CDR1 and CDR2 sequences are SGHTA and FQGNSA. The V end lost 5 bases, the J end lost 4 bases, and 14 bases lay between the germline ends. The CDR3 extends over 15 amino acids. CDR3 loop: CASSQSGYTTGELFF. CDR3 nucleotides: TGTGCCAGCAGCCAGAGCGGGTATACCACCGGGGAGCTGTTTTTT.

This clone appeared once. V gene TRBV25-1 combines with J gene TRBJ1-4; D not certain. V lost 6 bases and J 4 bases, leaving 9 bases between the germline ends. Germline values: CDR1 MGHDK, CDR2 SYGVNS. CDR3 size: 13 residues. CDR3 nucleotide sequence: TGTGCCAGCAGGGGCTCTCTTAATGAAAAACTGTTTTTT. Encoded protein: CASRGSLNEKLFF.